This T cell receptor beta chain was sequenced in a study of blood T cell repertoires in COVID-19. Germline lookup yields CDR1 LGHNA and CDR2 YSLEER. With 0 bases removed from V and 6 bases from J, the gap between germline ends came to 14 bases. This CDR3 has 15 amino acids. Profiled with immunoSEQ multiplex PCR; TCRdb holds only in-frame clones, not every one. The repertoire holds just over 300,000 clones, with 87% as singletons. Sequenced material: peripheral blood. This sequence was found in a man aged 18 to 35 with active or convalescent COVID-19. V usage is TRBV4-3 and J usage is TRBJ1-2; D remains ambiguous. This CDR3 reads CASSQEVGQRDGYTF. CDR3 sequence (DNA): TGCGCCAGCAGCCAAGAGGTTGGGCAGAGAGATGGCTACACCTTC.